One sample yielded the 26 T cell receptor beta chains listed below, sequenced in a study of a mutant IDH1 vaccine in newly diagnosed glioma. For these TCRs, the target antigens are not known. Produced via immunoSEQ multiplex PCR; TCRdb's table is partial and in-frame only. The sample has about 120,000 clones; about 80% are singletons. Described time point: week 11, during vaccination. Topical imiquimod was applied with each vaccine dose, which held 300 ug of mutant IDH1 20-mer peptide. The sequencing here drew on PBMCs, taken from a glioma patient whose treatment included an IDH1 peptide vaccine. The receptors were sampled from a man between 35 and 55 years old with glioma.

This clone was counted once. Other DNA sequences in the same sample also yield this CDR3. The chain joins TRBV7-2 to TRBJ2-3, with 10 positions matching TRBD2. There are 16 residues in the CDR3. V dropped 3 bases and J dropped 4; count of bases not matched to a gene: 7. Germline CDR1 is SGHTA and CDR2 is FQGNSA. The CDR3 is CASSFRAGGRADTQYF. CDR3 DNA: TGTGCCAGCAGCTTCCGAGCGGGAGGGAGGGCAGATACGCAGTATTTT.

The chain is built from TRBV6-6 and TRBJ1-1; 8 nucleotides match TRBD1. The CDR3 runs 14 residues. CDR1 and CDR2 from the germline V gene are MNHNY and SVGAGI (reference sequence). The V and J ends lost 6 bases and 0 bases, in that order; junction bases with no gene match: 3. In DNA form, the CDR3 reads TGTGCCAGCAGGTTGACAGGGGTGAACACTGAAGCTTTCTTT. It translates to CASRLTGVNTEAFF.

CDR3 nucleotide sequence: TGTGCCAGCAGCGTAGTTCGGACACGAAACTACGAGCAGTACTTC. Protein sequence: CASSVVRTRNYEQYF. The V call is TRBV9, the J call TRBJ2-7; maybe TRBD1 (5 bases). This CDR3 comprises 15 residues. The V gene lost 0 bases and the J gene lost 3 bases, with 13 bases spanning the gap. Germline values: CDR1 SGDLS, CDR2 YYNGEE.

The chain carries TRBV5-1 and TRBJ1-2, with 11 nucleotides matching TRBD1. This CDR3 is 16 amino acids long. The junction had 7 bases not matched to a gene; V was cut back by 2 bases and J by 4 bases. From germline, CDR1 is SGHRS and CDR2 YFSETQ. For the CDR3, the DNA is TGCGCCAGCAGCTTCATGGACAGGGGGCACGGCTATGGCTACACCTTC. Translating gives CASSFMDRGHGYGYTF.

The chain couples TRBV2 to TRBJ2-1; 10 nucleotides match TRBD2. Trimming at V came to 4 bases and at J to 0 bases, leaving 6 bases not matched to a gene. Germline V gene data show CDR1 as SNHLY and CDR2 as FYNNEI. This CDR3 has 17 residues. The CDR3 protein is CASSALAGSSSYNEQFF. CDR3 nucleotide sequence: TGTGCCAGCAGTGCACTAGCGGGGTCTAGCTCCTACAATGAGCAGTTCTTC.

This chain links TRBV6-1 with TRBJ1-5; 8 nucleotides line up with TRBD1. The CDR3 consists of 15 residues. J gave up 3 bases and V 6 bases, and 7 bases lay outside the gene matches. Germline CDR1 and CDR2: MNHNS and SASEGT. The CDR3, as DNA: TGTGCCAGCAGCCCGACAGGGGCGATCAATCAGCCCCAGCATTTT. Amino acids: CASSPTGAINQPQHF.

The gene calls are TRBV2 and TRBJ2-7; 7 positions match TRBD1. The CDR3 is 15 amino acids. Trimming removed 3 bases from V and 6 bases from J; junction bases left unmatched: 11. Germline assignment: CDR1 SNHLY and CDR2 FYNNEI. The CDR3: CASSDVRHRGTEQYF. The CDR3 DNA reads TGTGCCAGCAGTGACGTACGGCACAGGGGAACCGAGCAGTACTTC.

This clone was seen only once. V and J are TRBV11-2 and TRBJ2-3; 9 bases are shared with TRBD2. V was pared by 5 bases and J by 2 bases, with 5 bases of the junction left unmatched. The CDR3 is made up of 15 amino acids. Germline V gene lookup returns CDR1 SGHAT and CDR2 FQNNGV. The CDR3 protein is CASSTRTSDTDTQYF. DNA of the CDR3: TGTGCCAGCAGCACCCGGACTAGCGACACAGATACGCAGTATTTT.

The chain employs TRBV6-5 and TRBJ2-1; 10 positions agree with TRBD2. J lost 8 bases, V lost 2 bases, and 9 bases had no gene match. The CDR3 totals 16 residues. CDR1 and CDR2 (germline): MNHEY, SVGAGI. In DNA form, the CDR3 reads TGTGCCAGCAGTTACGTAGGACTAGCGGCGGGGGATGAGCAGTTCTTC. Translating gives CASSYVGLAAGDEQFF.

This clone is judged medium-sized. The rearrangement links TRBV30 to TRBJ1-5, with unresolved D. The germline CDR1 and CDR2 sequences are GTSNPN and SVGIG (reference sequence). The CDR3 spans 13 residues. The germline V and J ends were trimmed by 1 base and 7 bases, with 11 bases remaining between them. The CDR3 loop reads CAWSDRLRQPQHF. The CDR3 bases are TGTGCCTGGAGTGATAGGCTACGGCAGCCCCAGCATTTT.

The chain has TRBV2 and TRBJ1-5, with D tentatively TRBD1 (5 bases). The germline V gene has CDR1 SNHLY and CDR2 FYNNEI. V lost 0 bases, J lost 2 bases, and 5 bases lay in between. The CDR3 extends over 14 amino acids. This CDR3 reads CASSEAGGNQPQHF. DNA of the CDR3: TGTGCCAGCAGTGAAGCGGGGGGCAATCAGCCCCAGCATTTT.

V gene TRBV16 combines with J gene TRBJ1-1; 7 positions match TRBD1. The CDR3 totals 16 residues. V shed 4 bases, J shed 4 bases, and the junction held 12 bases outside the gene matches. Germline V gives CDR1 KGHSY, CDR2 FQNENV. CDR3 nucleotide sequence: TGTGCCAGCAGCCTGCAGGGGGGCCCGGGAGGCACTGAAGCTTTCTTT. Encoded protein: CASSLQGGPGGTEAFF.

The rearrangement joins TRBV29-1 to TRBJ1-2; D gene unclear. Trimming took off 7 bases at V and 6 bases at J, with 18 bases between the two ends. Germline loops: CDR1 SQVTM, CDR2 ANQGSEA. The CDR3 totals 13 residues. This chain's CDR3 is CSDLDPGVHGYTF. CDR3 bases: TGCAGCGACCTGGACCCCGGAGTTCATGGCTACACCTTC.

The sample holds a few counts of this clone. The chain combines TRBV10-1 with TRBJ2-1, with TRBD2 as a possible D gene (7 bases). The CDR3 loop spans 13 amino acids. Germline assignment: CDR1 WNHNN and CDR2 SYGVQD (reference sequence). V shed 6 bases and J shed 6 bases, with 12 bases lying between them. CDR3 protein: CASSFGGLNEQFF. The CDR3 DNA reads TGCGCCAGCAGCTTCGGGGGGCTCAATGAGCAGTTCTTC.

V usage is TRBV7-6 and J usage is TRBJ2-7; D might be TRBD2 (6 bases). Germline V gene sequence: CDR1 SGHVS, CDR2 FNYEAQ. This CDR3 region has 13 residues. Between the trimmed V and J ends, which lost 5 bases and 3 bases, there was a span of 11 bases. The CDR3 reads CASSPRRGYEQYF. In DNA, the CDR3 is TGTGCCAGCAGCCCCCGGAGGGGCTACGAGCAGTACTTC.

The chain links TRBV5-5 to TRBJ2-7; D is perhaps TRBD1 (5 bases). V lost 0 bases, J lost 7 bases, and 11 bases lay in between. The germline CDR1 and CDR2 sequences are SGHKS and YYEKEE (reference sequence). This CDR3 region has 13 residues. The DNA of the CDR3 is TGTGCCAGCAGCTTGGTAGGGGCAGGGGAGCAGTACTTC. It translates to CASSLVGAGEQYF.

The table lists this clone with a few counts. The same CDR3 is also encoded by other DNA sequences in this sample. The rearrangement links TRBV5-5 to TRBJ1-5; D not certain. Trimming left V 0 bases short and J 0 bases short, with 7 bases between. Germline CDR1 reads SGHKS; CDR2 reads YYEKEE (reference sequence). This CDR3 spans 15 amino acids. As DNA, the CDR3 is TGTGCCAGCAGCTTGGCAGATTCTAGCAATCAGCCCCAGCATTTT. Translated, it gives CASSLADSSNQPQHF.

This clone came up once. The chain uses TRBV6-5 and TRBJ2-1; TRBD1 matches at 9 bases. Germline V gene data show CDR1 as MNHEY and CDR2 as SVGAGI. Losses at the gene ends were 11 bases for V and 7 bases for J; bases not matched to a gene: 9. This CDR3 is built from 13 residues. The CDR3 DNA sequence: TGTGCCGGGGGGACAGGGAGAAATAATGAGCAGTTCTTC. It is translated as CAGGTGRNNEQFF.

This clone has only a few counts. This chain connects TRBV10-3 to TRBJ1-1, with D hard to call. The V and J ends lost 3 bases and 1 base respectively, with 6 bases between them. Per the germline V gene, CDR1 is ENHRY and CDR2 is SYGVKD. The CDR3 contains 13 residues. CDR3 sequence: CAISEKWNTEAFF. The CDR3 nucleotides read TGTGCCATCAGTGAAAAATGGAACACTGAAGCTTTCTTT.

The CDR3 nucleotides read TGTGCCACCACTAGCGGGGGGGCCCCAGATACGCAGTATTTT. Its protein is CATTSGGAPDTQYF. The V gene is TRBV19, the J gene TRBJ2-3; 13 bases agree with TRBD2. The CDR3 runs 14 residues. The ends lost 10 bases at V and 4 bases at J; junction bases unmatched: 5. Germline assignment: CDR1 LNHDA and CDR2 SQIVND (reference sequence).

This chain links TRBV20-1 with TRBJ2-3; D is uncertain. Looked up from germline, CDR1 is DFQATT and CDR2 is SNEGSKA (reference sequence). The CDR3 covers 11 residues. V shed 5 bases and J shed 4 bases, with 7 bases lying between them. The CDR3 DNA sequence: TGCAGTGCTTATAAATCAGATACGCAGTATTTT. Encoded protein: CSAYKSDTQYF.

This clone was seen a handful of times. The chain couples TRBV7-2 to TRBJ1-1; TRBD1 is a possible D gene (6 bases). Trimming shortened V by 1 base and J by 8 bases, and 14 bases separated the two germline ends. There are 14 residues in the CDR3. Germline values: CDR1 SGHTA, CDR2 FQGNSA. CDR3 amino acids: CASSLGYRVKEAFF. CDR3 sequence (DNA): TGTGCCAGCAGCTTAGGATACAGGGTCAAAGAAGCTTTCTTT. The entire variable domain, with the rest obtained from reference TRBV7-2 and TRBJ1-1, is as follows: GAGVSQSPSNKVTEKGKDVELRCDPISGHTALYWYRQSLGQGLEFLIYFQGNSAPDKSGLPSDRFSAERTGGSVSTLTIQRTQQEDSAVYLCASSLGYRVKEAFFGQGTRLTVV.

The J gene is TRBJ1-6, the V gene TRBV14, with D uncertain. V was clipped by 0 bases and J by 9 bases, with 12 bases between them. The CDR3 runs to 15 residues. CDR1 is SGHDN, CDR2 FVKESK, per germline. Written as DNA, the CDR3 is TGTGCCAGCAGCCAAGAACAGTCGGCCTTTTCACCCCTCCACTTT. Protein: CASSQEQSAFSPLHF.

The chain links TRBV19 to TRBJ2-7; D gene uncertain. In germline, CDR1 is LNHDA, CDR2 SQIVND (reference sequence). The germline V and J ends were trimmed by 5 bases and 0 bases, with 11 bases remaining between them. CDR3 length equals 14 residues. For the CDR3, the DNA is TGTGCCAGTAGTGAAACGGTTAGCTCCTACGAGCAGTACTTC. Residues: CASSETVSSYEQYF.

The V gene is TRBV19, the J gene TRBJ1-2; unclear D gene. V shed 2 bases and J shed 0 bases, with 7 bases lying between them. Germline V gives CDR1 LNHDA, CDR2 SQIVND (reference sequence). The CDR3 runs 14 residues. CDR3 residues: CASSILGANYGYTF. The DNA for the CDR3 is TGTGCCAGTAGTATACTGGGCGCTAACTATGGCTACACCTTC.

V is TRBV27 and J is TRBJ2-5; D gene unclear. The CDR3 sequence is 13 residues long. Germline V gene data show CDR1 as MNHEY and CDR2 as SMNVEV (reference sequence). The V and J ends lost 5 bases and 6 bases respectively, with 13 bases between them. The CDR3 here is CASSPDRPKTQYF. For the CDR3, the DNA is TGTGCCAGCAGTCCGGACCGCCCGAAGACCCAGTACTTC.